The sequence of this T cell receptor (beta chain) was determined in a study of patients and donors after allogeneic stem cell transplantation (dated by TCRdb to 2018 to 2020). The library was produced with RT-PCR. The sample was run on a NextSeq 550. Through fastp at Q25 and MiXCR, TCRdb rebuilt clones from the public reads, retaining in-frame beta chains. All rows with the same CDR3 protein become a single entry with the most common DNA and genes. This sample lists about 72,000 distinct CDR3 sequences; roughly 29% were detected once. The ten biggest clones cover more than 20% of the sample. Looking up the germline V gene (reference sequence) yields CDR1 MNHNY and CDR2 SVGAGI. Spanning cysteine to phenylalanine, the CDR3 consists of 11 amino acids. Of all the DNA, just the CDR3 is kept, 33 bases in frame from base 1. V is pared back by 5 bases and J by 3 bases, with 5 bases lying between the germline termini.

This clonotype was seen more than once but under ten times. What this receptor recognizes is not known. No per-base quality is available; no much larger clone lies one base away. The sequence was collected from a human donor who was either an allogeneic HSCT recipient or a stem cell or donor lymphocyte infusion donor (not recorded which). It is not recorded whose cells these are; they may come from a transplant donor. Sequencing was performed on blood, either unsorted or a sorted T cell fraction (not recorded which). The chain was built from TRBV6-6 and TRBJ2-7; no D segment can be confidently identified. The DNA sequence is as follows: TGTGCCAGCAGTCAGAGCTACGAGCAGTACTTC. This yields the protein CASSQSYEQYF.